The 28 T cell receptor beta chains reported below all come from one sample, sequenced in a study of T cell responses to AZD1222 COVID-19 vaccine. Method: immunoSEQ multiplex PCR; TCRdb's copy keeps in-frame clones and lacks some. The sample yields 100,000 or so clones, around 87% seen once. This sample comprised peripheral blood, obtained on day 0 of AZD1222 vaccination. These receptors were obtained from an adult in good health.

This clone has only one observation. The chain uses TRBV28 and TRBJ1-2; 9 positions match TRBD1. Germline V gene data show CDR1 as MDHEN and CDR2 as SYDVKM. V lost 4 bases and J lost 8; bases outside the gene matches: 11. The CDR3 sequence is 15 residues long. The CDR3, as DNA: TGTGCCAGCAGTTCTTACGACAGGGGGGTTAAAGGCTACACCTTC. Amino acids: CASSSYDRGVKGYTF.

The chain employs TRBV2 and TRBJ1-6; D might be TRBD1 (6 bases). V gave up 5 bases and J gave up 9 bases, with 14 bases separating them. The germline V gene encodes CDR1 SNHLY and CDR2 FYNNEI. This CDR3 comprises 14 residues. Written as DNA, the CDR3 is TGTGCCAGCAGTCAACAGGGTCTCCGTTCACCCCTCCACTTT. It yields the protein CASSQQGLRSPLHF.

This rearrangement joins TRBV19 to TRBJ1-1; D gene uncertain. Germline CDR1 and CDR2: LNHDA and SQIVND (reference sequence). The V and J ends lost 4 bases and 2 bases respectively, with 8 bases between them. The CDR3 is made up of 13 amino acids. This CDR3 reads CASSSTANTEAFF. CDR3 in DNA: TGTGCCAGTAGTAGTACAGCCAACACTGAAGCTTTCTTT.

The V gene is TRBV2, the J gene TRBJ2-2; D is ambiguous. The CDR3 consists of 12 residues. Germline assignment: CDR1 SNHLY and CDR2 FYNNEI. Deletions cut 10 bases from V and 1 base from J, with 7 bases between. The CDR3 DNA sequence: TGTGCCACCTCAGAGAACACCGGGGAGCTGTTTTTT. Its protein is CATSENTGELFF.

The V and J genes are TRBV9 and TRBJ1-1; 8 bases fit TRBD1. Germline trimming cut 5 bases from V and 3 bases from J; bases unmatched to any gene: 6. Germline loops: CDR1 SGDLS, CDR2 YYNGEE. CDR3 length equals 14 residues. CDR3 nucleotides: TGTGCCAGCAGTGATACAGGGGGATACACTGAAGCTTTCTTT. This gives the protein CASSDTGGYTEAFF.

This clone was recorded only once. This chain links TRBV5-4 with TRBJ1-5; D is perhaps TRBD1 (5 bases). Germline-derived CDR1 and CDR2 are SGHNT and YYREEE (reference sequence). V gave up 3 bases and J gave up 9 bases, with 16 bases separating them. The CDR3 runs to 14 residues. The CDR3 here is CASSSGLVGGPQHF. CDR3 in DNA: TGTGCCAGCAGCTCGGGACTCGTCGGGGGGCCCCAGCATTTT.

The chain couples TRBV27 to TRBJ2-3; the D is unclear. The germline V gene has CDR1 MNHEY and CDR2 SMNVEV (reference sequence). The CDR3 is 16 residues long. V was trimmed by 0 bases and J by 0 bases, leaving 10 bases between them. The CDR3 is CASSLSMVISTDTQYF. The CDR3 DNA sequence: TGTGCCAGCAGTTTATCGATGGTTATTAGCACAGATACGCAGTATTTT.

This chain joins TRBV28 and TRBJ1-1; possible D gene TRBD1, 6 bases. CDR1 and CDR2 from the germline V gene are MDHEN and SYDVKM. With 8 bases removed from V and 0 bases from J, the gap between germline ends came to 13 bases. The CDR3 runs 14 residues. As DNA, the CDR3 is TGTGCCAGCGGAGGGGGTGCCTTGAACACTGAAGCTTTCTTT. Translation: CASGGGALNTEAFF.

The chain joins TRBV3-1 (or the pseudogene TRBV3-2) to TRBJ1-4; TRBD1 agrees at 7 bases. J lost 4 bases, V lost 4 bases, and 3 bases had no gene match. Germline V gene sequence: CDR1 LGHDT, CDR2 YNNKEL (reference sequence). This CDR3 contains 14 residues. The CDR3 loop reads CASSRGQLNEKLFF. The CDR3 region has the DNA TGTGCCAGCAGCCGGGGACAGCTTAATGAAAAACTGTTTTTT.

The sample holds one count of this clone. CDR3 sequence reads: CASSLEGTYNEQFF. As DNA, the CDR3 is TGTGCCAGCAGCTTGGAGGGAACCTACAATGAGCAGTTCTTC. V is TRBV5-5 and J is TRBJ2-1; D remains unclear. The germline gives CDR1 SGHKS, CDR2 YYEKEE (reference sequence). This CDR3 has 14 residues. Trimming stripped 0 bases from V and 2 bases from J, with 6 bases between. The whole variable domain, remainder taken from reference TRBV5-5 and TRBJ2-1, is DAGVTQSPTHLIKTRGQQVTLRCSPISGHKSVSWYQQVLGQGPQFIFQYYEKEERGRGNFPDRFSARQFPNYSSELNVNALLLGDSALYLCASSLEGTYNEQFFGPGTRLTVL.

The chain carries TRBV28 and TRBJ1-3; D remains ambiguous. There are 12 residues in the CDR3. CDR1 and CDR2 from the germline V gene are MDHEN and SYDVKM. V lost 6 bases to trimming and J lost 14 bases, with 17 bases between them. CDR3 bases: TGTGCCAGCAGCGTGGGAACAAGTAATCTATATTTT. This gives the protein CASSVGTSNLYF.

The chain employs TRBV2 and TRBJ1-5, with D tentatively TRBD1 (5 bases). V lost 3 bases, J lost 0 bases, and 12 bases lay in between. The germline CDR1 and CDR2 sequences are SNHLY and FYNNEI. There are 16 residues in the CDR3. CDR3 coding DNA: TGTGCCAGCAGTGAGGCAGGGAACGATAGCAATCAGCCCCAGCATTTT. It encodes CASSEAGNDSNQPQHF.

The V call is TRBV7-3, the J call TRBJ2-3; TRBD1 aligns across 8 bases. CDR1 is SGHTA, CDR2 FQGTGA, per germline. This CDR3 has 15 residues. The junction had 7 bases not matched to a gene; V was cut back by 5 bases and J by 3 bases. The CDR3 bases are TGTGCCAGCAGCCCATTACAGGGGGGTACAGATACGCAGTATTTT. Its protein is CASSPLQGGTDTQYF. The whole variable domain, filled in from reference TRBV7-3 and TRBJ2-3, reads GAGVSQTPSNKVTEKGKYVELRCDPISGHTALYWYRQSLGQGPEFLIYFQGTGAADDSGLPNDRFFAVRPEGSVSTLKIQRTERGDSAVYLCASSPLQGGTDTQYFGPGTRLTVL.

V usage is TRBV19 and J usage is TRBJ1-4; 7 bases are shared with TRBD1. J was trimmed by 3 bases and V by 6 bases; bases with no gene match: 10. The germline CDR1 and CDR2 sequences are LNHDA and SQIVND (reference sequence). The CDR3 has 16 amino acids. CDR3 DNA: TGTGCCAGTAGCAAAGGAGGGGGCTCTTCTAATGAAAAACTGTTTTTT. Protein product: CASSKGGGSSNEKLFF.

The J gene is TRBJ2-2, the V gene TRBV5-4, with D tentatively TRBD2 (7 bases). The CDR3 contains 16 residues. Trimming removed 4 bases at V and 0 bases at J, with 13 bases between. Germline CDR1 SGHNT, CDR2 YYREEE (reference sequence). The DNA of the CDR3 is TGTGCCAGCAGCCCCCGGGGGGCCGCGAACACCGGGGAGCTGTTTTTT. It specifies CASSPRGAANTGELFF.

The chain couples TRBV18 to TRBJ2-2; 8 nucleotides line up with TRBD2. Germline loops: CDR1 KGHSH, CDR2 LQKENI. CDR3 size: 16 residues. V was pared by 1 base and J by 7 bases, with 8 bases of the junction left unmatched. The chain's CDR3 is CASSPLTAGAVGELFF. The CDR3 bases are TGTGCCAGCTCACCACTAACAGCGGGAGCGGTCGGGGAGCTGTTTTTT.

The chain uses TRBV28 and TRBJ1-4; tentatively, D is TRBD1 (5 bases). V shed 2 bases and J shed 3 bases, with 13 bases lying between them. The germline CDR1 and CDR2 sequences are MDHEN and SYDVKM. The CDR3 is 16 amino acids. The CDR3: CASSLAIGGANEKLFF. The CDR3 DNA is TGTGCCAGCAGTTTAGCCATCGGAGGGGCTAATGAAAAACTGTTTTTT.

The genes are TRBV6-1 and TRBJ1-6; TRBD1 agrees at 8 bases. The CDR3 is made up of 16 amino acids. V lost 2 bases and J lost 7; bases outside the gene matches: 7. Per germline, CDR1 MNHNS and CDR2 SASEGT. CDR3 amino acids: CASSELAGGQNSPLHF. The CDR3 nucleotides read TGTGCCAGCAGTGAACTGGCAGGGGGCCAGAATTCACCCCTCCACTTT.

The CDR3 sequence is CATGETGRYTDTQYF. CDR3 sequence (DNA): TGTGCCACCGGCGAAACAGGGAGATACACAGATACGCAGTATTTT. The V call is TRBV24-1, the J call TRBJ2-3, with D perhaps matching TRBD1 (6 bases). V was pared by 9 bases and J by 2 bases, with 17 bases between. The germline gives CDR1 KGHDR, CDR2 SFDVKD. The CDR3 consists of 15 residues.

The chain links TRBV19 to TRBJ2-1; 11 bases are shared with TRBD2. J lost 8 bases, V lost 5 bases, and 8 bases had no gene match. This CDR3 contains 15 residues. From germline, CDR1 is LNHDA and CDR2 SQIVND (reference sequence). In DNA, the CDR3 is TGTGCCAGTAGTGTACTAGCGGGAGAATCCCATGAGCAGTTCTTC. As protein: CASSVLAGESHEQFF.

The rearrangement uses TRBV28 and TRBJ1-6; the D gene is possibly TRBD1 (6 bases). The V end lost 2 bases, the J end lost 7 bases, and 9 bases lay between the germline ends. CDR3 length: 14 residues. CDR1 and CDR2 (germline): MDHEN, SYDVKM. The DNA of the CDR3 is TGTGCCAGCAGTTTAAGGACAGTCAATTCACCCCTCCACTTT. Amino acids: CASSLRTVNSPLHF.

The chain recombines TRBV5-1 with TRBJ2-7; D is perhaps TRBD2 (6 bases). The V and J ends lost 8 bases and 6 bases respectively, with 18 bases between them. The CDR3 is 13 amino acids. Per the germline V gene, CDR1 is SGHRS and CDR2 is YFSETQ. Here the CDR3 DNA reads TGCGCCAGGTGGACGGGAGCTCCGTGCGAGCAGTACTTC. This translates into CARWTGAPCEQYF.

The V and J genes are TRBV3-1 (or the pseudogene TRBV3-2) and TRBJ2-7, with D maybe TRBD2 (5 bases). The CDR3 has 14 residues. Trimming took 0 bases from V and 6 from J, leaving 12 bases between them. Per germline, CDR1 LGHDT and CDR2 YNNKEL (reference sequence). CDR3 loop: CASSQDVLAREQYF. The CDR3 coding sequence is TGTGCCAGCAGCCAAGATGTCCTAGCTCGCGAGCAGTACTTC.

This chain uses TRBV6-5 with TRBJ2-3; D gene unclear. Trimming shortened V by 7 bases and J by 3 bases, and 14 bases separated the two germline ends. Per the germline V gene, CDR1 is MNHEY and CDR2 is SVGAGI. The CDR3 runs 14 residues. CDR3 region: CASTIMRRTDTQYF. CDR3 bases: TGTGCCAGCACGATCATGCGGAGAACAGATACGCAGTATTTT.

The chain has TRBV6-5 and TRBJ2-7; weak D call: TRBD1 (6 bases). CDR1 is MNHEY, CDR2 SVGAGI, per germline. CDR3 length: 16 residues. V was clipped by 6 bases and J by 7 bases, with 25 bases between them. CDR3 residues: CASSYTLGADLLEQYF. The CDR3 coding sequence is TGTGCCAGCAGCTACACCTTGGGGGCGGACCTTCTGGAGCAGTACTTC.

The V and J genes are TRBV5-1 and TRBJ2-1; 10 bases map to TRBD2. The CDR3 is 18 residues long. With V trimmed by 4 bases and J by 7 bases, 17 bases remained unmatched. CDR1 and CDR2 from the germline V gene are SGHRS and YFSETQ. In nucleotides, the CDR3 is TGCGCCAGCAGCCCGGCCCTTGTAAGAGCGGGAGGGCAAAATGAGCAGTTCTTC. This encodes CASSPALVRAGGQNEQFF.

V is TRBV10-3 and J is TRBJ2-7, with 9 bases that match TRBD1. The ends lost 4 bases at V and 3 bases at J; junction bases unmatched: 4. This CDR3 has 14 residues. The V gene's germline CDR1 is ENHRY and CDR2 SYGVKD. CDR3 region: CAISADRGVYEQYF. Here the CDR3 DNA reads TGTGCCATCAGTGCTGACAGGGGGGTCTACGAGCAGTACTTC.

V and J are TRBV20-1 and TRBJ1-4; 8 positions agree with TRBD1. This CDR3 is 18 amino acids long. Per germline, CDR1 DFQATT and CDR2 SNEGSKA (reference sequence). V shed 3 bases, J shed 0 bases, and the junction held 12 bases outside the gene matches. CDR3 coding DNA: TGCAGTGCTAGTGTCCGGGACAGGTTCCTGGCAACTAATGAAAAACTGTTTTTT. Translating gives CSASVRDRFLATNEKLFF.